One and the same sample provided the 6 T cell receptor beta chains below, sequenced in a study of blood T cell repertoires in COVID-19. Libraries were prepared by immunoSEQ multiplex PCR; TCRdb keeps only in-frame clonotypes and omits some of them. This repertoire shows around 300,000 clones, approximately 85% found once; its top ten account for about 10%. Input material: peripheral blood. Every receptor here comes from a woman aged 70 to 79 with acute or convalescent COVID-19.

This clone showed up just once. V usage is TRBV6-5 and J usage is TRBJ1-2, with D possibly TRBD1 on 5 matching bases. The CDR3 spans 14 residues. V gave up 4 bases and J gave up 7 bases, with 16 bases separating them. Germline loops: CDR1 MNHEY, CDR2 SVGAGI. The CDR3 protein is CASSSGTIGGGYTF. The CDR3, as DNA: TGTGCCAGCAGTTCCGGGACTATCGGGGGTGGCTACACCTTC.

The V gene is TRBV5-4, the J gene TRBJ1-2; the D is unclear. V lost 1 base to trimming and J lost 4 bases, with 5 bases between them. This CDR3 spans 12 amino acids. CDR1 and CDR2 (germline): SGHNT, YYREEE (reference sequence). As DNA, the CDR3 is TGTGCCAGCAGCTTGAACAGCTATGGCTACACCTTC. This sequence encodes CASSLNSYGYTF.

The V gene is TRBV21-1, the J gene TRBJ1-5; the table calls TRBD1, which could not be checked here. TRBV21-1 is a pseudogene segment. This CDR3 contains 16 residues. The CDR3 coding sequence is TGTGCCAGCAGCAAAGGGGACGACAGGGGCGGTCAGCCCCAGCATTTT. Translation: CASSKGDDRGGQPQHF.

The chain's CDR3 is CASSLDGQGVYGYTF. The CDR3, as DNA: TGCGCCAGCAGCTTGGACGGACAGGGGGTCTATGGCTACACCTTC. The gene calls are TRBV5-1 and TRBJ1-2, with 10 bases fitting TRBD1. Germline V CDR1 and CDR2: SGHRS, YFSETQ. This CDR3 spans 15 amino acids. The trim removed 0 bases at V and 4 bases at J, leaving 3 bases unmatched.

The chain joins TRBV2 to TRBJ2-3; 8 bases line up with TRBD2. V trimming: 9 bases; J trimming: 3 bases; junction bases outside the gene matches: 5. CDR3 size: 13 residues. Germline V gives CDR1 SNHLY, CDR2 FYNNEI. The CDR3: CASSGGRTDTQYF. The CDR3 DNA follows: TGTGCCAGTTCGGGGGGGCGGACAGATACGCAGTATTTT.

The gene calls are TRBV11-2 and TRBJ2-1, with D tentatively TRBD2 (6 bases). From germline, CDR1 is SGHAT and CDR2 FQNNGV. V was shortened by 5 bases and J by 2 bases, with 13 bases between the two germline ends. The CDR3 consists of 15 residues. CDR3 loop: CASSKAGGTYNEQFF. CDR3 in DNA: TGTGCCAGCAGCAAGGCCGGGGGAACCTACAATGAGCAGTTCTTC.